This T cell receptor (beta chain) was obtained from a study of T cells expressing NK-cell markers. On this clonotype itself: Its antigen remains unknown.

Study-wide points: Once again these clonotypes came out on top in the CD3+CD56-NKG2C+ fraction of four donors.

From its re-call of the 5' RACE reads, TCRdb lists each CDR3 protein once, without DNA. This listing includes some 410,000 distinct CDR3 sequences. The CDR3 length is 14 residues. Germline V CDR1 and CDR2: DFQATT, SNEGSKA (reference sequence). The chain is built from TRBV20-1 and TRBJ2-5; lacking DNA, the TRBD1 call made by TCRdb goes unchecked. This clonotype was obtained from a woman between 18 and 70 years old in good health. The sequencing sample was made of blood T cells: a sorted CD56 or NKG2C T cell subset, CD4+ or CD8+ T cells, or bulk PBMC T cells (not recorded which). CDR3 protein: CSALAPGGQETQYF.